The rows below give T cell receptor beta chains drawn from one sample of a study of T cell repertoires in cytomegalovirus infection. TCRdb recomputed calls from the reads with MiXCR, one row per CDR3 protein. The sample yields roughly 320,000 distinct CDR3 sequences, more than 8% seen once. Specimen: PBMCs. Receptor source: a human donor in good health (CMV status not recorded). Some clones in this sample may be carry-over from other donors' samples. Each CDR3 is given with its conserved first and last residue. D genes are given only for firm matches. Only some rows state a clone size, as once, few, many or a class for expanded clones.

CDR3aa	CDR3nt	abundance	d_gene	v_gene	j_gene
CASSQADGQGYQETQYF	TGCGCCAGCAGCCAAGCGGATGGACAGGGCTACCAAGAGACCCAGTACTTC	NA	TRBD1	TRBV4-1	TRBJ2-5
CSPLGQGMNEQYF	TGCAGCCCCCTGGGACAGGGGATGAACGAGCAGTACTTC	NA	TRBD1	TRBV20-1	TRBJ2-7
CASRGQGNGYTF	TGTGCCAGCAGGGGACAGGGGAATGGCTACACCTTC	few	TRBD1	TRBV7-2	TRBJ1-2
CASRRTSGNYNEQFF	TGTGCCAGCCGACGGACTAGCGGGAACTACAATGAGCAGTTCTTC	few	TRBD2	TRBV19	TRBJ2-1
CASSYLSVYEQYF	TGTGCCAGCAGTTATTTGAGCGTATACGAGCAGTACTTC	many	NA	TRBV6-2/TRBV6-3	TRBJ2-7
CASSLGSRSYNEQFF	TGTGCCAGCAGCCTAGGGTCCCGCTCCTACAATGAGCAGTTCTTC	many	NA	TRBV7-2	TRBJ2-1
CASSSRGRNGYTF	TGTGCCAGCAGCTCAAGAGGCAGGAATGGCTACACCTTC	few	NA	TRBV7-2	TRBJ1-2
CASSGKRALSGNTIYF	TGTGCCAGCAGTGGGAAGCGAGCCCTCTCTGGAAACACCATATATTTT	NA	NA	TRBV6-2/TRBV6-3	TRBJ1-3
CASRKQFEYNEQFF	TGTGCCAGTAGAAAACAGTTCGAGTACAATGAGCAGTTCTTC	many	NA	TRBV19	TRBJ2-1
CSAREGNGNTIYF	TGCAGTGCTAGAGAAGGGAACGGAAACACCATATATTTT	many	NA	TRBV20-1	TRBJ1-3
CSAPLAGGNNEQFF	TGCAGTGCTCCACTAGCGGGGGGGAACAATGAGCAGTTCTTC	many	TRBD2	TRBV20-1	TRBJ2-1
CASSQFSTDTQYF	TGTGCCAGCAGCCAGTTTAGCACAGATACGCAGTATTTT	NA	NA	TRBV28	TRBJ2-3
CASSIGHFTDTQYF	TGTGCCAGCAGCATCGGACACTTCACAGATACGCAGTATTTT	many	NA	TRBV7-2	TRBJ2-3
CASNYGVGNTEAFF	TGTGCCAGCAATTACGGAGTGGGGAACACTGAAGCTTTCTTT	few	NA	TRBV6-6	TRBJ1-1
CASSQGWSTETQYF	TGCGCCAGCAGCCAAGGCTGGTCGACGGAGACCCAGTACTTC	few	NA	TRBV4-3	TRBJ2-5
CASSLNAGETGELFF	TGTGCCAGCAGCTTAAATGCGGGGGAGACCGGGGAGCTGTTTTTT	many	TRBD2	TRBV7-2	TRBJ2-2
CASSPSKVVNEKLFF	TGTGCCAGCAGCCCATCCAAAGTCGTCAATGAAAAACTGTTTTTT	few	NA	TRBV7-9	TRBJ1-4
CASNRALSSYEQYF	TGTGCCAGCAACCGGGCCCTAAGCTCCTACGAGCAGTACTTC	few	NA	TRBV6-1	TRBJ2-7
CASSFIVLSNEQFF	TGTGCCAGCAGTTTTATCGTCCTTAGCAATGAGCAGTTCTTC	many	NA	TRBV12-3/TRBV12-4	TRBJ2-1
CASSQEGARQSPLHF	TGCGCCAGCAGCCAAGAAGGGGCCCGACAGTCACCCCTCCACTTT	NA	NA	TRBV4-1	TRBJ1-6
CASSLQRGIYNEQFF	TGTGCCAGCAGCTTACAGCGGGGGATATACAATGAGCAGTTCTTC	NA	TRBD2	TRBV7-3	TRBJ2-1
CASSPAAAGAFF	TGTGCCAGCAGCCCGGCGGCAGCGGGAGCTTTCTTT	many	NA	TRBV7-2	TRBJ1-1
CSARDLSGARTGELFF	TGCAGTGCTAGAGATCTCAGCGGGGCGCGCACCGGGGAGCTGTTTTTT	NA	TRBD2	TRBV20-1	TRBJ2-2
CSARTSGRAVNEQFF	TGCAGTGCGCGGACTAGCGGGAGGGCCGTCAATGAGCAGTTCTTC	few	TRBD2	TRBV20-1	TRBJ2-1
CASSRPLMSQYF	TGTGCCAGCAGTCGTCCCTTGATGTCCCAGTACTTC	NA	NA	TRBV6-2/TRBV6-3	TRBJ2-5
CASTQGVWGTDTQYF	TGTGCCAGCACCCAAGGGGTATGGGGCACAGATACGCAGTATTTT	many	NA	TRBV6-2/TRBV6-3	TRBJ2-3
CASTKDAGSSYEQYF	TGTGCCAGCACCAAGGACGCAGGGAGCTCCTACGAGCAGTACTTC	NA	NA	TRBV6-6	TRBJ2-7
CASSVRGVDDEQYF	TGTGCCAGCAGCGTGAGGGGAGTCGACGACGAGCAGTACTTC	few	NA	TRBV9	TRBJ2-7
CASSLERGLTYEQYF	TGTGCCAGCAGCTTAGAGCGGGGGCTTACCTACGAGCAGTACTTC	many	TRBD2	TRBV7-2	TRBJ2-7
CASSQDNGNSPYNEQFF	TGTGCCAGCAGCCAAGATAACGGGAACAGCCCCTACAATGAGCAGTTCTTC	NA	NA	TRBV4-2	TRBJ2-1
CASRPDRGNTGELFF	TGTGCCAGCAGGCCGGACAGGGGGAACACCGGGGAGCTGTTTTTT	many	TRBD1	TRBV6-1	TRBJ2-2